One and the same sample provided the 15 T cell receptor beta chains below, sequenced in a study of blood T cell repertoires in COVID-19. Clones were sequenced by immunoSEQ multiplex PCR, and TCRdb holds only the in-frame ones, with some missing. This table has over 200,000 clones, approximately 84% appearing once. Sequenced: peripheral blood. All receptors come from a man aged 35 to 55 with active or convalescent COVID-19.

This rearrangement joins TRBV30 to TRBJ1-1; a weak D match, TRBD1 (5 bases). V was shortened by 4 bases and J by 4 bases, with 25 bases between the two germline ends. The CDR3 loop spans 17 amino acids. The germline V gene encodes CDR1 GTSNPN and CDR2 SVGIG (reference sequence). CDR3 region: CAWTLRAGQKGATEAFF. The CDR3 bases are TGTGCCTGGACCCTCAGGGCAGGGCAAAAAGGAGCCACTGAAGCTTTCTTT.

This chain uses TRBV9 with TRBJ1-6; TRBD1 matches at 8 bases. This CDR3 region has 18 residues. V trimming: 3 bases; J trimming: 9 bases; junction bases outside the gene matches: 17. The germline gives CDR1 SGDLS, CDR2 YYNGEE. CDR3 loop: CASSALEGQGAAVSPLHF. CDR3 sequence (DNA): TGTGCCAGCAGCGCCCTAGAGGGCCAGGGGGCAGCTGTTTCACCCCTCCACTTT.

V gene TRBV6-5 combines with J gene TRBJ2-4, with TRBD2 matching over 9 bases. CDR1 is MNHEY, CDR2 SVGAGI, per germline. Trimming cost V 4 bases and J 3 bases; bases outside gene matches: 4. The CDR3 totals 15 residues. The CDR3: CASSSGTSNKNIQYF. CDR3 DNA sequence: TGTGCCAGCAGTTCGGGGACTAGCAACAAAAACATTCAGTACTTC.

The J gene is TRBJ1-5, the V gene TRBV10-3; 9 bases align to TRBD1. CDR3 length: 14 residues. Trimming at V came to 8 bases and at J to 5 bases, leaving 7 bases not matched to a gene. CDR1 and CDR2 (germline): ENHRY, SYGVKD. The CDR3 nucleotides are TGTGCCATCGACAACAGGGGGCGCGATCAGCCCCAGCATTTT. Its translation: CAIDNRGRDQPQHF.

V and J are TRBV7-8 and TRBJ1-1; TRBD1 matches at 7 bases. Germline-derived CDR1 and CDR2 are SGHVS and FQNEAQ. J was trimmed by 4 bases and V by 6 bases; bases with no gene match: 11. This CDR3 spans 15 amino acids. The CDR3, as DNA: TGTGCCAGCAGGGGCTCCCTAGGGGGCAGCACTGAAGCTTTCTTT. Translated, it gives CASRGSLGGSTEAFF.

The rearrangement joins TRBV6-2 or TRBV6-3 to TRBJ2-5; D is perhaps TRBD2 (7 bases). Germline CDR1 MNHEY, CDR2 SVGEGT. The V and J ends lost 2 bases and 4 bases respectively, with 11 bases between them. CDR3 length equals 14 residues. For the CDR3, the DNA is TGTGCCAGCAGTTACACCGGGGGGCGAGAGACCCAGTACTTC. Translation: CASSYTGGRETQYF.

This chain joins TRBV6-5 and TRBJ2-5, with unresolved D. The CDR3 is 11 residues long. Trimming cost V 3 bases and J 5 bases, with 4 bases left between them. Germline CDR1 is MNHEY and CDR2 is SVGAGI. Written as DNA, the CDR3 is TGTGCCAGCAGTTATCTGGAGACCCAGTACTTC. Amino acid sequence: CASSYLETQYF.

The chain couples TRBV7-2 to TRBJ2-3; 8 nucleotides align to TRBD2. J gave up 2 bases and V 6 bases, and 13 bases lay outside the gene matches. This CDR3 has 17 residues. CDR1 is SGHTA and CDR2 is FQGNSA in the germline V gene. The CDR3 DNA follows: TGTGCCAGCAGTTCTCGCCGGCTAGCGGGCTTCACAGATACGCAGTATTTT. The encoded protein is CASSSRRLAGFTDTQYF.

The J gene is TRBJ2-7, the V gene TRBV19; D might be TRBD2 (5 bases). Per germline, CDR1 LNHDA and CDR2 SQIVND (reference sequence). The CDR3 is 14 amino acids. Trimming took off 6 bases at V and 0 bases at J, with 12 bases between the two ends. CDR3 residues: CASSRTEDSYEQYF. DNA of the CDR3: TGTGCCAGTAGCCGGACGGAGGACTCCTACGAGCAGTACTTC.

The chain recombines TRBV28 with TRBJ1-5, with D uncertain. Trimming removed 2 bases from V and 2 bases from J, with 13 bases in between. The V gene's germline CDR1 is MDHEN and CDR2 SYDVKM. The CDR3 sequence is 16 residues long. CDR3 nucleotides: TGTGCCAGCAGTTTAAGCATGGGTGGAGGCAATCAGCCCCAGCATTTT. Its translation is CASSLSMGGGNQPQHF.

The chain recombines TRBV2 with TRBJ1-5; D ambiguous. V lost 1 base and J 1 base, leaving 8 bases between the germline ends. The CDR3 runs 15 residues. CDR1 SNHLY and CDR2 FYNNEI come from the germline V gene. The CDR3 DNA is TGTGCCAGCAGTGAAGACAGTTTGAGCAATCAGCCCCAGCATTTT. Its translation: CASSEDSLSNQPQHF.

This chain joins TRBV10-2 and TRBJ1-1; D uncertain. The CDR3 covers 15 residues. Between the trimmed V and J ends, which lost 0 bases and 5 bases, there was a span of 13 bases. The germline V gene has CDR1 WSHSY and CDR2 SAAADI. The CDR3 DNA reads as TGCGCCAGCAGTGAGTCGACCGGGAGGGATACTGAAGCTTTCTTT. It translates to CASSESTGRDTEAFF.

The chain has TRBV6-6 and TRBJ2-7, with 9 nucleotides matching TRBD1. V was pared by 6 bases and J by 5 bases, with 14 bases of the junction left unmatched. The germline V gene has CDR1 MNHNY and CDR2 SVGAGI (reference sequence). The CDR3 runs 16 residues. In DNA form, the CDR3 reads TGTGCCAGCAGCCCCCAAAAGTTGACAGGGGGTGACGAGCAGTACTTC. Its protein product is CASSPQKLTGGDEQYF.

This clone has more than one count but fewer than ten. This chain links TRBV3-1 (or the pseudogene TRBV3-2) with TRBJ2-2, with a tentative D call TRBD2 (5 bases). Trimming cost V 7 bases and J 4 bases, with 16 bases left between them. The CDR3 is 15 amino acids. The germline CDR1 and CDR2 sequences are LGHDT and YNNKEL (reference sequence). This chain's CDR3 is CASNIVGLSTGELFF. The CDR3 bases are TGTGCCAGCAACATCGTTGGACTTTCCACCGGGGAGCTGTTTTTT.

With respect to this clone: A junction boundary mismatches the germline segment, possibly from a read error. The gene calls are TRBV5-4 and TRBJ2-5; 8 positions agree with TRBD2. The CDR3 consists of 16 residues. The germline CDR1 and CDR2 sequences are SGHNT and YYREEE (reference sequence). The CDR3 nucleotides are TGTGCCAGCAGCCAGGTAGCGGGACCAAAGATCTTAGACTCACACTTC. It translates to CASSQVAGPKILDSHF.